The TCR beta chain under discussion was sequenced for a study of B cell selection in AIRE deficiency. V lost 0 bases, J lost 4 bases, and 4 bases stayed unmatched. The CDR3 is 16 residues long. Germline CDR1 is SGHRS and CDR2 is YFSETQ. General observations from the study: Patient Tconv cells held about 31% of Treg sequences shared by healthy donors.

Profiled with immunoSEQ multiplex PCR; TCRdb holds only in-frame clones, not every one. The sample holds 20,000 to 30,000 clones, about 96% seen once. For this clone: What it binds is not known.

Conventional CD4 T cells were sorted as CD4+CD127+ cells. This clonotype originated in a human donor with AIRE deficiency. The gene calls are TRBV5-1 and TRBJ2-1; 10 nucleotides line up with TRBD2. Sequenced sample: conventional CD4+ T cells sorted from PBMCs. The CDR3 spells CASSLESGRAYNEQFF. In DNA, the CDR3 is TGCGCCAGCAGCTTGGAAAGCGGGAGGGCATACAATGAGCAGTTCTTC.